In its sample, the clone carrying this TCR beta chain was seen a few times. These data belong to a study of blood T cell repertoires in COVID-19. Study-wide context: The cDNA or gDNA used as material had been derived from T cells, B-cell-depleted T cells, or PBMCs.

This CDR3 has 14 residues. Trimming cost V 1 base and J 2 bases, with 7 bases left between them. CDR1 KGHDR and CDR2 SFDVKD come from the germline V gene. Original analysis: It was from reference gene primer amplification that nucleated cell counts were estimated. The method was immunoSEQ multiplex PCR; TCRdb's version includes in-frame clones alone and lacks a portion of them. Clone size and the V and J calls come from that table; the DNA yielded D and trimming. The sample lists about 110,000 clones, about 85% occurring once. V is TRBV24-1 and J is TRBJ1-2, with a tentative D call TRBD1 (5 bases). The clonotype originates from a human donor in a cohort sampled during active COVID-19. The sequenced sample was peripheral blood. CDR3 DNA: TGTGCCACCAGTGATTTTCCAGGGAACTATGGCTACACCTTC. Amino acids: CATSDFPGNYGYTF.